This T cell receptor (beta chain) stems from a study of Ad26.COV2.S vaccination and SARS-CoV-2 variants (dated by TCRdb to about 2021). In terms of the full investigation: Sequencing of the TCRbeta repertoire served to evaluate the specificity and breadth of SARS-CoV-2-reactive T cell receptors following Ad26.COV2.S vaccination. A total of around 32 samples were included in the TCR-sequenced set, comprising 19 Ad26.COV2.S vaccine recipients, 5 placebo recipients and 8 SARS-CoV-2 convalescent individuals. Here is what the overall study found, with its caveats: It was noted by the authors that total T cell responses may have been underestimated by the TCR breadth and depth analyses. Compared with placebo recipients, Ad26.COV2.S recipients showed higher spike-specific TCR breadth (P = 0.0014). After vaccination, substantial breadth of spike-specific CD8+ and CD4+ T cell responses was reported. Non-spike TCR breadth was comparable between vaccine and placebo recipients, consistent with the vaccine containing only spike.

TCRbeta CDR3 regions were sequenced with the immunoSEQ Assay. After extraction, genomic DNA underwent amplification by bias-controlled multiplex PCR, followed by high-throughput sequencing. The authors' analysis ran thus. To quantify the absolute abundance of every unique TCRbeta CDR3 region, sequences were collapsed and filtered. T cell fraction was estimated by normalization of TCRbeta template counts to usable DNA, with usable DNA being measured through amplification of reference genes present in all nucleated cells. Repertoire TCRs were annotated as SARS-CoV-2-specific when V gene, CDR3 amino acid sequence and J gene were exactly matched to a known reactive TCR set. The reference SARS-CoV-2 TCR set came from MIRA and was filtered for enrichment in COVID-19-positive ImmuneCODE repertoires, removing public or cross-reactive TCRs. Using the MIRA antigens, annotated TCRs were further analysed by specific ORF or by position within an ORF. Breadth was defined as annotated unique rearrangements over total unique productive rearrangements; depth was the summed frequency of those rearrangements. Group comparisons of TCR breadth used two-sided Wilcoxon rank-sum tests. TCRdb took over this immuneACCESS table, retaining in-frame rearrangements with V and J assigned. Such tables are incomplete; in checked studies, under half of the missing clones stem from an unresolved V gene, and the remainder is unexplained. The V and J calls and the clone size are those of that table, but D and trimming were determined from the DNA. This sample lists around 350,000 clones; around 90% were detected once. The ten largest account for under 4% of the sample.

Reading the germline V gene (reference sequence) gives CDR1 LGHDT and CDR2 YNNKEL. Inclusive of the bounding cysteine and phenylalanine, the CDR3 is 14 residues long. Solely the CDR3 DNA is kept, with 42 bases framed from the first base. V loses 0 bases, J loses 0 bases, and the germline ends lie 3 bases apart. This clone showed up just a few times. Its antigen is unknown. Per-base qualities were not stored, and no clone one base away is much larger. The sample's time point label, in plain terms: individuals recovered from natural SARS-CoV-2 infection. The source was peripheral blood, collected after recovery from COVID-19. This sequence originates from a human donor who had recovered from COVID-19. The rearrangement joined TRBV3-1 (or the pseudogene TRBV3-2) to TRBJ1-3; there is no confident call for the D gene. The sequence in DNA is TGTGCCAGCAGCCAAGATCTCTCTGGAAACACCATATATTTT. This translates into CASSQDLSGNTIYF.